This is a list of T cell receptor beta chains from one sample in a study of blood T cell repertoires in COVID-19. Data came from immunoSEQ multiplex PCR; TCRdb stores just in-frame clones and leaves some out. This sample has 35,000 to 45,000 clones, with roughly 90% found just once. The specimen sequenced was peripheral blood. The receptors come from a human donor in a cohort sampled during active COVID-19. Both conserved end residues are part of each CDR3. Each record gives: V gene, clone size, D gene, CDR3 length, J gene, CDR3 DNA, CDR3 protein. D genes are given only for firm matches. The size of a clone is reported for some rows only, either as once, few or many, or as a class for expanded clones.

TRBV12-3/TRBV12-4	-	-	12	TRBJ2-2	TGTGCCAGCAGTTTGAGGACCGGGGAGCTGTTTTTT	CASSLRTGELFF
TRBV6-4	-	TRBD2	15	TRBJ2-3	TGTGCCAGCAGTGATTCGGGGGGGCACACAGATACGCAGTATTTT	CASSDSGGHTDTQYF
TRBV6-1	once	-	16	TRBJ2-7	TGTGCCAGCAGTGAGTGGGGGCCCCCACGACCCTACGAGCAGTACTTC	CASSEWGPPRPYEQYF
TRBV4-1	-	TRBD2	17	TRBJ2-2	TGCGCCAGCAGCCTGGCGGCGGGGGGCTACAACACCGGGGAGCTGTTTTTT	CASSLAAGGYNTGELFF
TRBV29-1	few	TRBD1	13	TRBJ1-6	TGCAGCATACAACAGGGGGGAAGCTCACCCCTCCACTTT	CSIQQGGSSPLHF
TRBV27	-	TRBD1	17	TRBJ2-5	TGTGCCAGCAGTCCCGGACAGGGCCGCCCTCTACAAGAGACCCAGTACTTC	CASSPGQGRPLQETQYF
TRBV6-5	-	-	14	TRBJ1-2	TGTGCCAGCGGGCCTGTCGTGGCTAACTATGGCTACACCTTC	CASGPVVANYGYTF
TRBV7-9	-	-	12	TRBJ2-7	TGTGCCAGCAGCGAACAGGGTTACGAGCAGTACTTC	CASSEQGYEQYF
TRBV12-3/TRBV12-4	-	TRBD1	13	TRBJ1-5	TGTGCCAGCAGTTCAGGGGGCGCCCAGCCCCAGCATTTT	CASSSGGAQPQHF
TRBV3-1/TRBV3-2	-	TRBD1	15	TRBJ2-7	TGTGCCAGCAGCCGGGGGACAGGGCGGTCCTACGAGCAGTACTTC	CASSRGTGRSYEQYF
TRBV19	-	TRBD1	14	TRBJ1-5	TGTGCCAGTAGGGACAGGGAAGGCAATCAGCCCCAGCATTTT	CASRDREGNQPQHF
TRBV2	-	TRBD2	15	TRBJ2-1	TGTGCCAGCAGTGGGACTAGCGGGGACTACAATGAGCAGTTCTTC	CASSGTSGDYNEQFF
TRBV18	-	TRBD1	17	TRBJ1-2	TGTGCCAGCTCACCACGGACAGGGGGCTCGGATAACTATGGCTACACCTTC	CASSPRTGGSDNYGYTF
TRBV5-4	-	TRBD1	13	TRBJ1-1	TGTGCCAGCAGCGGCGGGACAGGGGCAGAAGCTTTCTTT	CASSGGTGAEAFF
TRBV2	-	TRBD1	13	TRBJ1-1	TGTGCCAGCACCCGGGACAGGGGGGCTGAAGCTTTCTTT	CASTRDRGAEAFF
TRBV5-1	once	TRBD1	17	TRBJ1-6	TGCGCCAGCAGCTTGGGGGACAGGGGGGCCTATAATTCACCCCTCCACTTT	CASSLGDRGAYNSPLHF
TRBV30	-	-	12	TRBJ2-1	TGTGCCTGGAGTGTAAGTTGGACAGAGCAGTTCTTC	CAWSVSWTEQFF
TRBV2	-	TRBD2	15	TRBJ2-7	TGTGCCAGCAGTGAACTAGCGGGGGGTCCCTACGAGCAGTACTTC	CASSELAGGPYEQYF
TRBV7-9	-	TRBD1	15	TRBJ1-4	TGTGCCAGCAGCACTGGACAGGGGGCTGCTGAAAAACTGTTTTTT	CASSTGQGAAEKLFF
TRBV2	-	-	14	TRBJ1-6	TGTGCCAGCAGTGGACAGAAGACGAATTCACCCCTCCACTTT	CASSGQKTNSPLHF
TRBV19	-	-	17	TRBJ1-6	TGTGCCAGCACCTCCCTTACAGGGTACTCCTATAATTCACCCCTCCACTTT	CASTSLTGYSYNSPLHF
TRBV24-1	-	TRBD1	17	TRBJ2-2	TGTGCCACCAGTGATTTTGCGGACAGGGGGCCGGCCGGGGAGCTGTTTTTT	CATSDFADRGPAGELFF
TRBV7-9	-	TRBD2	18	TRBJ2-5	TGTGCCAGCAGCTTGGTGGGTAGCGGGCCCAATTACCAAGAGACCCAGTACTTC	CASSLVGSGPNYQETQYF
TRBV4-2	-	TRBD2	15	TRBJ2-3	TGTGCCAGCAGCCAAGGGGGACTAGCCTCAGATACGCAGTATTTT	CASSQGGLASDTQYF
TRBV6-1	-	TRBD1	15	TRBJ1-4	TGTGCCAGCAGTGAACGCCCAACACAGGGGATCAAACTGTTTTTT	CASSERPTQGIKLFF
TRBV7-9	-	TRBD2	15	TRBJ2-5	TGTGCCAGCAGCTCGAACCCCGGGACTAGCGAGACCCAGTACTTC	CASSSNPGTSETQYF
TRBV7-8	-	-	22	TRBJ1-5	TGTGCCAGCAGCTTAGCGAGAATTCCGCGACAGGTTGGTGATAATAGCAATCAGCCCCAGCATTTT	CASSLARIPRQVGDNSNQPQHF